These 16 T cell receptor beta chains were all obtained from the same sample, sequenced in a study of T cell responses to AZD1222 COVID-19 vaccine. Produced via immunoSEQ multiplex PCR; TCRdb's table is partial and in-frame only. The profile shows about 120,000 clones, around 84% of them singletons. The sequencing used peripheral blood, collected 28 days after the second AZD1222 dose. These TCRs come from an adult who received the AZD1222 COVID-19 vaccine.

V is TRBV15 and J is TRBJ2-3, with D unclear. The V gene's germline CDR1 is LNHNV and CDR2 YYDKDF (reference sequence). Trimming took off 0 bases at V and 5 bases at J, with 15 bases between the two ends. The CDR3 consists of 16 residues. Here the CDR3 reads CATSRDRVHPGDTQYF. The CDR3 coding sequence is TGTGCCACCAGCAGAGATCGGGTCCATCCGGGAGATACGCAGTATTTT.

The chain joins TRBV5-1 to TRBJ2-5; D gene unclear. CDR3 length equals 15 residues. V was pared by 5 bases and J by 0 bases, with 14 bases between. Germline CDR1 reads SGHRS; CDR2 reads YFSETQ. The CDR3 DNA sequence: TGCGCCAGCAGTAAGGCCGCTAATTACCAAGAGACCCAGTACTTC. Translating it yields CASSKAANYQETQYF.

CDR3 loop: CASSQSGASGGYTF. For the CDR3, the DNA is TGCGCCAGCAGTCAATCGGGGGCAAGCGGTGGCTACACCTTC. The chain employs TRBV23-1 and TRBJ1-2, with a tentative D call TRBD1 (6 bases). TRBV23-1 is an ORF, with its function uncertain. Between the trimmed V and J ends, which lost 0 bases and 7 bases, there was a span of 12 bases. CDR3 length: 14 residues.

This clone was seen just once. This rearrangement joins TRBV18 to TRBJ2-7; 9 bases align to TRBD1. Germline loops: CDR1 KGHSH, CDR2 LQKENI. V lost 4 bases, J lost 7 bases, and 11 bases stayed unmatched. The CDR3 length is 15 residues. CDR3 nucleotides: TGTGCCAGCTCACGACCCGGGACAGGGTTCTGGGAGCAGTACTTC. This gives the protein CASSRPGTGFWEQYF. The variable domain in full, completed from reference TRBV18 and TRBJ2-7, reads NAGVMQNPRHLVRRRGQEARLRCSPMKGHSHVYWYRQLPEEGLKFMVYLQKENIIDESGMPKERFSAEFPKEGPSILRIQQVVRGDSAAYFCASSRPGTGFWEQYFGPGTRLTVT.

CDR3 DNA sequence: TGTGCCAGCAGCTATCGACGACAGGGACCCTACGAGCAGTACTTC. Translation: CASSYRRQGPYEQYF. The chain has TRBV5-5 and TRBJ2-7; 7 bases align to TRBD1. From germline, CDR1 is SGHKS and CDR2 YYEKEE (reference sequence). This CDR3 has 15 residues. J gave up 2 bases and V 3 bases, and 8 bases lay outside the gene matches. The full variable domain, its missing parts supplied by reference TRBV5-5 and TRBJ2-7, is DAGVTQSPTHLIKTRGQQVTLRCSPISGHKSVSWYQQVLGQGPQFIFQYYEKEERGRGNFPDRFSARQFPNYSSELNVNALLLGDSALYLCASSYRRQGPYEQYFGPGTRLTVT.

This chain uses TRBV30 with TRBJ1-5; the D is unclear. Trimming removed 2 bases at V and 5 bases at J, with 10 bases between. The CDR3 sequence is 13 residues long. From germline, CDR1 is GTSNPN and CDR2 SVGIG (reference sequence). The CDR3 DNA is TGTGCCTGGAGTAGCGGAATCGATCAGCCCCAGCATTTT. Residues: CAWSSGIDQPQHF.

This chain joins TRBV28 and TRBJ2-1, with 8 bases that match TRBD1. The trim removed 6 bases at V and 0 bases at J, leaving 10 bases unmatched. Germline assignment: CDR1 MDHEN and CDR2 SYDVKM. There are 17 residues in the CDR3. The CDR3 DNA follows: TGTGCCAGCAGCAGGGGGCTAGCGTTTAGCTCCTACAATGAGCAGTTCTTC. Amino acids: CASSRGLAFSSYNEQFF.

This clone was counted a single time. The CDR3 is CASSPGRGTVLGTGELFF. The CDR3 DNA sequence: TGTGCCAGCAGCCCCGGGAGGGGGACTGTTCTGGGAACCGGGGAGCTGTTTTTT. V and J are TRBV5-5 and TRBJ2-2, with 8 bases matching TRBD2. With V trimmed by 4 bases and J by 5 bases, 16 bases remained unmatched. CDR3 length equals 18 residues. Germline V lookup: CDR1 SGHKS, CDR2 YYEKEE (reference sequence).

V gene TRBV6-5 combines with J gene TRBJ1-4, with D possibly matching TRBD1 (5 bases). The CDR3 contains 14 residues. Per germline, CDR1 MNHEY and CDR2 SVGAGI. The V and J ends lost 4 bases and 7 bases respectively, with 13 bases between them. As DNA, the CDR3 is TGTGCCAGCAGTTTCGGGGCAGGTGGTGAAAAACTGTTTTTT. Amino acid sequence: CASSFGAGGEKLFF.

The J gene is TRBJ1-1, the V gene TRBV12-3 or TRBV12-4; tentative D call: TRBD1 (5 bases). V was shortened by 10 bases and J by 4 bases, with 16 bases between the two germline ends. This CDR3 is built from 13 residues. CDR3 loop: CANAAGFLTEAFF. CDR3 sequence (DNA): TGTGCCAACGCAGCAGGGTTTCTCACTGAAGCTTTCTTT.

The chain is built from TRBV24-1 and TRBJ1-2, with 7 bases matching TRBD1. Germline lookup yields CDR1 KGHDR and CDR2 SFDVKD. This CDR3 is 15 amino acids long. Germline trimming cut 4 bases from V and 6 bases from J; bases unmatched to any gene: 10. DNA for the CDR3: TGTGCCACCAGTGACCCTGGAGACAGGGTCCATGGCTACACCTTC. It translates to CATSDPGDRVHGYTF.

In its sample, this clone was seen once. The chain combines TRBV27 with TRBJ2-7, with TRBD1 identical over 9 bases. The CDR3 loop spans 15 amino acids. The junction had 9 bases not matched to a gene; V was cut back by 5 bases and J by 4 bases. Looked up from germline, CDR1 is MNHEY and CDR2 is SMNVEV (reference sequence). For the CDR3, the DNA is TGTGCCAGCAGTCCTTATGGGACAGGGTCTTACGAGCAGTACTTC. Its protein is CASSPYGTGSYEQYF.

This clone showed up just a few times. This sequence joins TRBV10-3 and TRBJ2-3, with 11 bases fitting TRBD1. The CDR3 loop spans 16 amino acids. Germline V CDR1 and CDR2: ENHRY, SYGVKD. The ends lost 6 bases at V and 3 bases at J; junction bases unmatched: 8. CDR3 nucleotides: TGTGCCATCAGCGCCGGGACAGGGGGGTTTACAGATACGCAGTATTTT. It specifies CAISAGTGGFTDTQYF.

The gene calls are TRBV3-1 (or the pseudogene TRBV3-2) and TRBJ1-2; no definite D call. The V end was cut by 2 bases, the J end by 1 base, with 8 bases between. The CDR3 extends over 14 amino acids. CDR1 is LGHDT, CDR2 YNNKEL, per germline (reference sequence). CDR3: CASSQRVNNYGYTF. The CDR3 bases are TGTGCCAGCAGCCAAAGGGTAAATAACTATGGCTACACCTTC.

This chain links TRBV10-1 with TRBJ2-7; TRBD2 matches 7 bases. Per the germline V gene, CDR1 is WNHNN and CDR2 is SYGVQD (reference sequence). The CDR3 covers 15 residues. V gave up 0 bases and J gave up 6 bases; unmatched junction bases: 8. The CDR3 protein is CASSESRGRVGEQYF. CDR3 DNA sequence: TGCGCCAGCAGTGAGTCGCGAGGGAGGGTGGGCGAGCAGTACTTC.

The chain has TRBV5-1 and TRBJ2-3; 10 bases map to TRBD2. In germline, CDR1 is SGHRS, CDR2 YFSETQ. J was trimmed by 4 bases and V by 0 bases; bases with no gene match: 5. The CDR3 totals 16 residues. CDR3 coding DNA: TGCGCCAGCAGCTTGGATGCTAGCGGGAGTCCAGATACGCAGTATTTT. This encodes CASSLDASGSPDTQYF.